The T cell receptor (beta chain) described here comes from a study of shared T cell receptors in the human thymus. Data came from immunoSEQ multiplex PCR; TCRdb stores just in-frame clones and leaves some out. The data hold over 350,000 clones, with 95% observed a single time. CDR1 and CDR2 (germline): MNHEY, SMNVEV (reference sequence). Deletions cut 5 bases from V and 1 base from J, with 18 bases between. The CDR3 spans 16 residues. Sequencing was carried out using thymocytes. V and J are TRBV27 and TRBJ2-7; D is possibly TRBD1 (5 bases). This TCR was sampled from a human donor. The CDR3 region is CASSPLPPGLSYEQYF. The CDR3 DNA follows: TGTGCCAGCAGTCCCCTCCCCCCAGGGCTTTCCTACGAGCAGTACTTC.